What follows is one T cell receptor beta chain and its context. This clonotype came up many times. Its antigen has not been determined. The input lacks base qualities; no much larger clone sits a single base away. This sample is drawn from a study of identical twins (dated by TCRdb to 2016 to 2017). Notes on the research overall: To test whether fetal clonotypes persist, the study used deep sequencing on TCR alpha and beta repertoires from monozygotic twins, unrelated adults of various ages, and cord blood. To rule out contamination, replicate twin experiments were performed at different times with different library preparation protocols. Here is what the overall study found, with its caveats: Excess twin sharing in beta out-of-frame sequences was weaker because fewer shared sequences lowered the signal-to-noise ratio. Fewer insertions were carried by abundant cord blood beta clonotypes; a weaker similar trend was observed in young adult naive repertoires, while no such trend was observed in memory repertoires. Conclusions relied on cross-sectional statistical analysis, since the same donors could not be followed over many years. Compared with coincidental sharing between unrelated individuals, an excess of low generation-probability sequences was observed among out-of-frame TCR alpha sequences shared between twins. Zero-insertion analyses could be partly confounded by invariant T cells such as MAIT and iNKT, although diverse VJ usage argued against such confounding for most clonotypes. In monozygotic twins, out-of-frame TCR alpha sharing was systematically underestimated by recombination models, although the models agreed with sharing between unrelated individuals.

All donors were healthy Caucasians. Miltenyi CD45RO+ enrichment and human naive T-cell isolation kits were used to isolate memory (CD45RO+) and naive T cells from PBMC. The CDR3 spans 12 residues, from the cysteine through the phenylalanine. Just CDR3 DNA is preserved here, 36 bases in frame from base 1. V gives up 4 bases and J gives up 4 bases, and the segment between their germline ends measures 8 bases. CDR1 and CDR2, per the germline V gene, are SGDLS and YYNGEE. The library relied on 5' RACE. The sequencing machine was an Illumina HiSeq 2000. A universal primer binding site was added through template switching, and the final cDNA carried a unique molecular identifier so that TCR cDNA molecules could be counted accurately. Specific primers in the conserved constant-segment region were used to synthesize first-strand cDNA for TCR alpha and beta chains. Each cDNA library was double barcoded, with a SMART-Mk sample barcode plus Illumina barcodes, to control for contamination. TruSeq adapter sequences along with Illumina sample barcodes were introduced in two successive PCR steps. Sequencing of the TCR alpha and beta cDNA libraries was done on the Illumina HiSeq platform using custom primers. The original methods were these. MiGEC processed the raw reads to extract unique molecular identifiers, while MiXCR was used to determine the CDR3 positions. For each individual, recombination models were inferred using an EM algorithm with the repgenHMM and IGoR tools. Shared clonotype analysis was performed with the tcR package in R, normalizing sharing by the product of cloneset sizes. Out-of-frame nonproductive sequences were analyzed to study raw recombination free of thymic and clonal selection effects. In TCRdb, the public reads were trimmed at Q25 with fastp and aligned with MiXCR, with productive beta chains retained. Entries are consolidated by CDR3 protein sequence, retaining the most common genes and DNA. These V and J calls are TCRdb output, not the study's own analysis. The sample table holds roughly 250,000 distinct CDR3 sequences, of which roughly 13% were seen once. The leading ten clones occupy 8.8% of the sample.

The sequence came from a young woman in good health. The sequence joins TRBV9 to TRBJ1-1, with no reliable assignment of the D segment. Specimen: memory (CD45RO+) T cells sorted from blood. Sample cell subset or site, as interpreted from the label and publication: CD45RO+ enriched T cells. The DNA is TGTGCCAGCAGCCCTTTGGGCACTGAAGCTTTCTTT. The resulting protein is CASSPLGTEAFF.